A selection of T cell receptor beta chains follows, all from one sample in a study of identical twins. TCRdb redid the calling of the 5' RACE reads with MiXCR, one entry per CDR3 protein. Of roughly 770,000 distinct CDR3 sequences in the sample, 18% are singletons; the top ten hold about an eighth. The sample was also reused in another study, on T cells expressing NK-cell markers.

The sample comprised PBMCs. The receptors shown here come from a woman in her late teens or twenties in good health. Each CDR3 is given without its conserved first and last residue. The order of the fields is V gene, CDR3 length, D gene, CDR3 protein. The D gene is left open where the match is weak.

v_call: TRBV5-1
cdr3_length: 9
d_call: .
cdr3_aa: ASTKDTEAF

v_call: TRBV20-1
cdr3_length: 15
d_call: TRBD2
cdr3_aa: SADKTSGGPTYNEQF

v_call: TRBV5-1
cdr3_length: 10
d_call: .
cdr3_aa: ASSHPGNEQF

v_call: TRBV12-3/TRBV12-4
cdr3_length: 12
d_call: .
cdr3_aa: ASQFAGMSEKLF

v_call: TRBV9
cdr3_length: 13
d_call: .
cdr3_aa: ASSVMAATYNEQF

v_call: TRBV12-3/TRBV12-4
cdr3_length: 13
d_call: TRBD1
cdr3_aa: ASSPWGQGVREQY

v_call: TRBV4-2
cdr3_length: 12
d_call: .
cdr3_aa: ASSHTQGRETQY

v_call: TRBV6-1
cdr3_length: 13
d_call: TRBD1
cdr3_aa: ASSQTGTLYNEQF

v_call: TRBV12-3/TRBV12-4
cdr3_length: 11
d_call: TRBD1
cdr3_aa: ASSFLQGETAF

v_call: TRBV12-3/TRBV12-4
cdr3_length: 10
d_call: TRBD2
cdr3_aa: ASSAGAVEQF

v_call: TRBV4-3
cdr3_length: 13
d_call: .
cdr3_aa: ASSQDAVSLYEQY

v_call: TRBV9
cdr3_length: 11
d_call: .
cdr3_aa: ASSVAETEKLF

v_call: TRBV20-1
cdr3_length: 13
d_call: .
cdr3_aa: SASPTQGFDEKLF

v_call: TRBV23-1
cdr3_length: 17
d_call: .
cdr3_aa: ATHLTTDARKGYNSPLH

v_call: TRBV20-1
cdr3_length: 14
d_call: .
cdr3_aa: SAPRGGLSSYNEQF

v_call: TRBV29-1
cdr3_length: 12
d_call: .
cdr3_aa: SVDTSVGRGGYT

v_call: TRBV7-8
cdr3_length: 14
d_call: .
cdr3_aa: ASSLIIQRDDYGYT

v_call: TRBV4-2
cdr3_length: 13
d_call: .
cdr3_aa: ASSPWESSYNEQF

v_call: TRBV5-1
cdr3_length: 13
d_call: .
cdr3_aa: ASSSIVGLRTEAF

v_call: TRBV29-1
cdr3_length: 11
d_call: TRBD2
cdr3_aa: SVGRGRADTQY

v_call: TRBV5-1
cdr3_length: 12
d_call: .
cdr3_aa: ASSLGDYTGELF

v_call: TRBV7-9
cdr3_length: 11
d_call: .
cdr3_aa: ASTDSSIAEAF

v_call: TRBV7-8
cdr3_length: 11
d_call: .
cdr3_aa: ASSLAGGPRRY

v_call: TRBV6-1
cdr3_length: 14
d_call: .
cdr3_aa: ASSEQHPINTDTQY

v_call: TRBV20-1
cdr3_length: 14
d_call: TRBD1
cdr3_aa: SARDASGQGTDTQY

v_call: TRBV6-1
cdr3_length: 12
d_call: .
cdr3_aa: ASSSLTLGTEAF

v_call: TRBV6-5
cdr3_length: 11
d_call: .
cdr3_aa: ASSYGSRAVKF

v_call: TRBV20-1
cdr3_length: 14
d_call: TRBD2
cdr3_aa: SASPLAGGGTDTQY

v_call: TRBV20-1
cdr3_length: 13
d_call: .
cdr3_aa: SARDSASSVDTQY

v_call: TRBV20-1
cdr3_length: 10
d_call: TRBD2
cdr3_aa: SARPQGLIHF

v_call: TRBV20-1
cdr3_length: 12
d_call: TRBD2
cdr3_aa: SARLAGGSGEQF

v_call: TRBV4-1
cdr3_length: 14
d_call: .
cdr3_aa: ASSDPTRARVNIQY

v_call: TRBV2
cdr3_length: 11
d_call: .
cdr3_aa: ASMASSYNEQF

v_call: TRBV5-5
cdr3_length: 14
d_call: .
cdr3_aa: ASSTILTRGGNEQF

v_call: TRBV5-1
cdr3_length: 13
d_call: .
cdr3_aa: ASFSRDGAYNEQF

v_call: TRBV24-1
cdr3_length: 14
d_call: .
cdr3_aa: ATSDDQTANTGELF

v_call: TRBV20-1
cdr3_length: 12
d_call: TRBD2
cdr3_aa: SARDSGRAYEQY

v_call: TRBV19
cdr3_length: 13
d_call: TRBD1
cdr3_aa: ASSATGEGNQPQH

v_call: TRBV25-1
cdr3_length: 13
d_call: TRBD2
cdr3_aa: ASSGLAGGGNEQF

v_call: TRBV5-6
cdr3_length: 12
d_call: .
cdr3_aa: ASSQTAGVYEQY

v_call: TRBV20-1
cdr3_length: 14
d_call: TRBD1
cdr3_aa: SASTNTGGVGYEQY

v_call: TRBV12-3/TRBV12-4
cdr3_length: 13
d_call: TRBD1
cdr3_aa: ASSILGQGAYEQY

v_call: TRBV18
cdr3_length: 13
d_call: .
cdr3_aa: ASSPRMGARTEAF

v_call: TRBV6-2/TRBV6-3
cdr3_length: 13
d_call: .
cdr3_aa: ASSYSSWGAETQY

v_call: TRBV20-1
cdr3_length: 12
d_call: TRBD2
cdr3_aa: SARAGPSGAGKY

v_call: TRBV6-2/TRBV6-3
cdr3_length: 12
d_call: .
cdr3_aa: ASSLGPYTGELF

v_call: TRBV12-3/TRBV12-4
cdr3_length: 10
d_call: .
cdr3_aa: ASSFGRYEQY

v_call: TRBV3-1
cdr3_length: 13
d_call: .
cdr3_aa: ASSQEGWGHQPQH

v_call: TRBV5-1
cdr3_length: 12
d_call: .
cdr3_aa: ASSLRRVRDTQY

v_call: TRBV7-3
cdr3_length: 13
d_call: .
cdr3_aa: ASSFKVDPGDTQY

v_call: TRBV4-3
cdr3_length: 13
d_call: .
cdr3_aa: ASSQEAANTGELF

v_call: TRBV3-1
cdr3_length: 15
d_call: .
cdr3_aa: ASSQAAGRRDKNIQY

v_call: TRBV7-8
cdr3_length: 16
d_call: .
cdr3_aa: ASSFLASSKPSQETQY

v_call: TRBV20-1
cdr3_length: 11
d_call: .
cdr3_aa: SARVLNADTQY

v_call: TRBV2
cdr3_length: 9
d_call: .
cdr3_aa: ATFGGTEAF

v_call: TRBV5-1
cdr3_length: 11
d_call: .
cdr3_aa: ASSPRGADTQY

v_call: TRBV5-1
cdr3_length: 10
d_call: .
cdr3_aa: ASSGRNNEQF

v_call: TRBV4-1
cdr3_length: 12
d_call: .
cdr3_aa: ASSQVTGPYEQY

v_call: TRBV12-3/TRBV12-4
cdr3_length: 14
d_call: .
cdr3_aa: ASSFSRARVPDTQY